One and the same sample provided the 7 T cell receptor beta chains below, sequenced in a study of T cells in women clearing cervical HPV infection. Profiled with immunoSEQ multiplex PCR; TCRdb holds only in-frame clones, not every one. The sample table includes about 26,000 clones. What was sequenced was blood buffy coat. The receptors shown here come from a woman aged 18 to 75 with a cervical HPV16 infection that either progressed to CIN3+ or cleared (not recorded which).

Note on this clone: The read ends 3 residues early relative to the CDR3; the germline J gene fills the gap. The chain recombines TRBV6-2 or TRBV6-3 with TRBJ1-2, with D possibly matching TRBD1 (6 bases). The CDR3 spans 17 residues. The germline V gene encodes CDR1 MNHEY and CDR2 SVGEGT. The CDR3: CASSYTGWGRFTDTYTF. The covered CDR3 bases are TGTGCCAGCAGTTACACAGGGTGGGGAAGGTTCACAGATACC.

Note on this clone: The CDR3 extends 3 residues past the end of the read, so its final part is completed from the germline J gene. V is TRBV9 and J is TRBJ2-1; 13 bases match TRBD2. V was clipped by 3 bases and J by 7 bases; unmatched bases: 7. Germline V lookup: CDR1 SGDLS, CDR2 YYNGEE. The CDR3 sequence is 16 residues long. The chain's CDR3 is CASSAGGLAGVNEQFF. The part of the CDR3 DNA that was read is TGTGCCAGCAGCGCGGGAGGACTAGCGGGGGTTAATGAG.

Points on this clone: The CDR3 extends 3 residues past the end of the read, so its final part is completed from the germline J gene. The chain links TRBV7-3 to TRBJ2-5; weak D call: TRBD1 (6 bases). Germline lookup yields CDR1 SGHTA and CDR2 FQGTGA. Trimming stripped 5 bases from V and 3 bases from J, with 13 bases between. This CDR3 contains 14 residues. Incomplete CDR3 DNA: TGTGCCAGCAGCGAAGCCGGGACAAAAGAGACC. Translation gives CASSEAGTKET. Given in full, the CDR3 is CASSEAGTKETQYF.

About this clone itself: The read ends 3 residues shy of where the CDR3 ends; the end is completed using the germline J gene. The rearrangement links TRBV9 to TRBJ1-4, with a possible D match to TRBD1 (6 bases). This CDR3 is built from 14 residues. CDR1 and CDR2 (germline): SGDLS, YYNGEE. Trimming took 2 bases from V and 8 from J, leaving 13 bases between them. Partial CDR3 DNA: TGTGCCAGCAGCGTTAAGTCAGGACAGGAAAAA. Translation: CASSVKSGQEK. The full CDR3 protein is CASSVKSGQEKLFF.

A word on this clone: Coverage ceases 3 residues before the CDR3 finishes, and the germline J gene fills in the end. The chain combines TRBV19 with TRBJ2-3, with 9 bases lining up with TRBD2. This CDR3 contains 14 residues. V dropped 6 bases and J dropped 7; count of bases not matched to a gene: 8. Germline V gene sequence: CDR1 LNHDA, CDR2 SQIVND (reference sequence). CDR3 region: CASRDSGGSYTQYF. The CDR3 DNA, read in part, is TGTGCCAGTAGAGATAGCGGGGGCTCATATACG.

About this clone: The CDR3 is cut off 3 residues early in the read; its end comes from the germline J gene. The V call is TRBV7-9, the J call TRBJ2-5; tentative D call: TRBD2 (6 bases). Germline CDR1 is SEHNR and CDR2 is FQNEAQ (reference sequence). Trimming pared 6 bases from V and 4 bases from J, leaving 12 bases between. The CDR3 runs to 13 residues. CDR3 protein: CASRPLAAETQYF. CDR3 bases read: TGTGCCAGCAGACCACTAGCCGCAGAGACC.

To note about this clone: The read gets to within 3 residues of the CDR3 end, and the germline J gene fills in the rest. V is TRBV12-3 or TRBV12-4 and J is TRBJ2-5, with a tentative D call TRBD2 (7 bases). The CDR3 is made up of 13 amino acids. Trimming removed 7 bases at V and 3 bases at J, with 12 bases between. The part of the CDR3 DNA that was read is TGTGCCAGCACCTTAGGGGGGGAAGAGACC. Translated, it gives CASTLGGEET. The CDR3 in full is CASTLGGEETQYF.